This TCR beta chain was identified in a study of T-cell reconstitution after alpha-beta-depleted transplantation in children. Study-wide points: Diversity and T-cell counts at one year after transplant derived mostly from new T cells. After transplant, at about two months, alpha-beta T cells were reportedly derived from several hundred expanded graft clones. Recipient T cells and thymic progenitors that survived gave rise to the high TCRbeta diversity observed at day 60 in some patients.

Trimming took 6 bases from V and 5 from J, leaving 26 bases between them. This CDR3 comprises 18 residues. Germline values: CDR1 MNHEY, CDR2 SMNVEV (reference sequence). As it was prepared, the TCRbeta library received unique molecular identifiers. TCRdb used MiXCR to reprocess the PCR reads, holding one entry per CDR3 protein. Of about 510,000 distinct CDR3 sequences in the sample, about an eighth were seen once. In this sample, this clonotype turned up a few times. Its specificity is unknown. This chain links TRBV27 with TRBJ1-5, with D hard to call. The sample in question was PBMCs, mostly from graft donor cells, obtained 180 days after TCRalphabeta/CD19-depleted stem cell transplant. The sequence was obtained from a female patient aged 2 to 10 who had a stem cell transplant for aplastic anemia, so the T cells may come from the graft donor. Written as DNA, the CDR3 is TGTGCCAGCAGCCTACTAGGCCGGGTTCCCCCAGAGGATCAGCCCCAGCATTTT. It encodes CASSLLGRVPPEDQPQHF.